The source of this TCR beta chain is a study of blood T cells in healthy people across ages. A sample-barcoded 5' primer and a J-beta primer mix were used in a second PCR of roughly 7 to 12 cycles. A 12-random-nucleotide template-switch adaptor tagged each cDNA molecule. One entry per CDR3 protein, called by TCRdb with MiXCR from the 5' RACE reads. This table holds 890,000 or so distinct CDR3 sequences, approximately 67% found once. Trimming pared 7 bases from V and 4 bases from J, leaving 15 bases between. Germline V gene sequence: CDR1 SGHTA, CDR2 FQGTGA. The CDR3 has 14 amino acids. Sequenced material: blood. The V and J genes are TRBV7-3 and TRBJ2-3; TRBD1 might be the D (5 bases). The sequence derives from a man between 25 and 39 years old in good health. The CDR3 region is CASTPSGAADTQYF. CDR3 DNA: TGTGCCAGCACCCCTTCTGGGGCCGCAGATACGCAGTATTTT.